This T cell receptor beta chain was sequenced in a study of shared clonotypes between healthy human individuals. This clone was recorded a few times. Here immunoSEQ multiplex PCR was the method, and the copy in TCRdb shows in-frame clones only, minus some. The table lists some 680,000 clones, 55% to 85% of them singletons. Germline values: CDR1 SGHTA, CDR2 FQGNSA. The CDR3 sequence is 17 residues long. V was clipped by 4 bases and J by 7 bases; unmatched bases: 14. This sequence joins TRBV7-2 and TRBJ2-1; 9 nucleotides line up with TRBD2. The sequence was obtained from a woman in her thirties in good health. Source material: memory CD4+ T cells sorted from blood. The subset denotes: CD45RA-negative fraction. CDR3 coding DNA: TGTGCCAGCAGCTCCAGCAGAGGCGGGAGGGCCAGGAATGAGCAGTTCTTC. Amino acids: CASSSSRGGRARNEQFF.